The 16 T cell receptor beta chains listed next were all sequenced from one sample in a study of OX40 agonist ivuxolimab in advanced cancers. This table comes from immunoSEQ multiplex PCR, and its TCRdb copy is limited to in-frame clones, with some not included. The sample holds around 33,000 clones; about nine tenths are singletons and the top ten take 9.1%. The specimen was CD4+ or CD8+ T cells sorted from blood, collected in a trial of the OX40 agonist ivuxolimab. These receptor sequences come from an adult with an advanced solid tumor such as melanoma, head and neck, liver or kidney cancer.

This chain uses TRBV7-3 with TRBJ2-3, with a weak D call TRBD2 (5 bases). The CDR3 runs to 15 residues. CDR1 and CDR2 (germline): SGHTA, FQGTGA. Trimming removed 1 base from V and 5 bases from J, with 13 bases in between. The CDR3 region is CASSLSGGWEDTQYF. The CDR3 nucleotides read TGTGCCAGCAGCTTAAGTGGCGGGTGGGAAGATACGCAGTATTTT.

The chain combines TRBV7-3 with TRBJ1-1; D is perhaps TRBD1 (6 bases). Trimming pared 5 bases from V and 9 bases from J, leaving 19 bases between. The CDR3 extends over 14 amino acids. Germline V lookup: CDR1 SGHTA, CDR2 FQGTGA. The CDR3 coding sequence is TGTGCCAGCAGCCAACGCGGAAACAGGGAAAAAGCTTTCTTT. Its protein is CASSQRGNREKAFF.

V is TRBV7-9 and J is TRBJ1-2; D is uncertain. V lost 2 bases and J 2 bases, leaving 6 bases between the germline ends. CDR1 is SEHNR, CDR2 FQNEAQ, per germline (reference sequence). The CDR3 is 13 amino acids. In nucleotides, the CDR3 is TGTGCCAGCAGCTTAATAGAAAACTATGGCTACACCTTC. Translating gives CASSLIENYGYTF.

The chain has TRBV5-1 and TRBJ2-5, with 9 bases matching TRBD1. Germline CDR1 reads SGHRS; CDR2 reads YFSETQ. The V and J ends lost 4 bases and 5 bases, in that order; junction bases with no gene match: 6. CDR3 length: 14 residues. CDR3 nucleotide sequence: TGCGCCAGCAGCGAACAGGGGGCAGGGGAGACCCAGTACTTC. Translated, it gives CASSEQGAGETQYF. Full variable domain (outside the CDR3, taken from reference TRBV5-1 and TRBJ2-5): KAGVTQTPRYLIKTRGQQVTLSCSPISGHRSVSWYQQTPGQGLQFLFEYFSETQRNKGNFPGRFSGRQFSNSRSEMNVSTLELGDSALYLCASSEQGAGETQYFGPGTRLLVL.

The chain has TRBV7-8 and TRBJ1-2; D possibly corresponds to TRBD1 (6 bases). The V gene's germline CDR1 is SGHVS and CDR2 FQNEAQ. V lost 1 base, J lost 5 bases, and 14 bases lay in between. The CDR3 is made up of 15 amino acids. CDR3 in amino acids: CASSLDVGGAYGYTF. The CDR3 DNA reads as TGTGCCAGCAGCTTAGACGTCGGGGGGGCATATGGCTACACCTTC. The full variable domain, in which reference TRBV7-8 and TRBJ1-2 provide the parts outside the CDR3, is GAGVSQSPRYKVAKRGQDVALRCDPISGHVSLFWYQQALGQGPEFLTYFQNEAQLDKSGLPSDRFFAERPEGSVSTLKIQRTQQEDSAVYLCASSLDVGGAYGYTFGSGTRLTVV.

The table lists this clone with a few counts. The V and J genes are TRBV18 and TRBJ1-5; a weak D match, TRBD1 (6 bases). The CDR3 runs 16 residues. The V gene's germline CDR1 is KGHSH and CDR2 LQKENI. Between the trimmed V and J ends, which lost 3 bases and 1 base, there was a span of 13 bases. The CDR3 DNA follows: TGTGCCAGCTCACCGACGGGCCAGGGGAGCAATCAGCCCCAGCATTTT. As protein: CASSPTGQGSNQPQHF.

This clone was seen a single time. The chain joins TRBV2 to TRBJ2-5, with D possibly TRBD1 on 5 matching bases. Germline V lookup: CDR1 SNHLY, CDR2 FYNNEI. Trimming removed 7 bases at V and 5 bases at J, with 14 bases between. The CDR3 runs to 13 residues. The CDR3 here is CASTGQGGETQYF. As DNA, the CDR3 is TGTGCCAGCACCGGCCAGGGTGGGGAGACCCAGTACTTC. Filled out from reference TRBV2 and TRBJ2-5, the complete variable domain reads EPEVTQTPSHQVTQMGQEVILRCVPISNHLYFYWYRQILGQKVEFLVSFYNNEISEKSEIFDDQFSVERPDGSNFTLKIRSTKLEDSAMYFCASTGQGGETQYFGPGTRLLVL.

The chain is built from TRBV11-3 and TRBJ2-3; D is unclear. Trimming removed 1 base from V and 2 bases from J, with 7 bases in between. Germline assignment: CDR1 SGHNT and CDR2 YENEEA. This CDR3 has 14 residues. The CDR3: CASSLAGDTDTQYF. CDR3 DNA: TGTGCCAGCAGCTTAGCGGGCGACACAGATACGCAGTATTTT.

This clone was seen a handful of times. The chain combines TRBV12-5 with TRBJ1-3, with D hard to call. The length of the CDR3 is 12 residues. Germline V gives CDR1 LGHNT, CDR2 FRNRAP. Trimming pared 4 bases from V and 7 bases from J, leaving 8 bases between. The CDR3 sequence is CASGSSPNTIYF. The CDR3, as DNA: TGTGCTAGTGGTTCTAGTCCGAACACCATATATTTT.

The chain joins TRBV5-1 to TRBJ2-1; maybe TRBD2 (6 bases). CDR3 size: 15 residues. Germline CDR1 SGHRS, CDR2 YFSETQ. The ends were cut back, 4 bases at V and 8 bases at J, with 19 bases in the middle. CDR3 sequence reads: CASSPRVGSRDEQFF. The CDR3 DNA sequence: TGCGCCAGCAGCCCACGGGTCGGGAGTAGAGATGAGCAGTTCTTC.

This chain uses TRBV27 with TRBJ1-6; D might be TRBD1 (5 bases). The ends were cut back, 4 bases at V and 6 bases at J, with 7 bases in the middle. Germline assignment: CDR1 MNHEY and CDR2 SMNVEV (reference sequence). The CDR3 spans 13 residues. The CDR3 spells CASSYGGNSPLHF. The CDR3 coding sequence is TGTGCCAGCAGTTATGGGGGTAATTCACCCCTCCACTTT.

This chain connects TRBV11-2 to TRBJ2-3; no firm D call. CDR1 and CDR2 from the germline V gene are SGHAT and FQNNGV. Trimming removed 6 bases at V and 4 bases at J, with 8 bases between. CDR3 length equals 12 residues. The CDR3 here is CASSSTSDTQYF. The DNA of the CDR3 is TGTGCCAGCAGTTCGACCTCAGATACGCAGTATTTT.

V gene TRBV5-1 combines with J gene TRBJ2-1; D is unresolved. Germline V gene lookup returns CDR1 SGHRS and CDR2 YFSETQ. The germline V and J ends were trimmed by 7 bases and 2 bases, with 13 bases remaining between them. CDR3 length: 14 residues. The CDR3 DNA reads TGCGCCAGCGGGATTGGCGGACCCTACAATGAGCAGTTCTTC. It yields the protein CASGIGGPYNEQFF.

The V gene is TRBV6-4, the J gene TRBJ1-5; D ambiguous. Trimming shortened V by 2 bases and J by 2 bases, and 7 bases separated the two germline ends. The CDR3 loop spans 14 amino acids. CDR1 MRHNA and CDR2 SNTAGT come from the germline V gene. The CDR3 nucleotides read TGTGCCAGCAGTGACCTGGTAGGCAATCAGCCCCAGCATTTT. Protein sequence: CASSDLVGNQPQHF.

The rearrangement joins TRBV5-1 to TRBJ2-6, with no clear D. CDR1 SGHRS and CDR2 YFSETQ come from the germline V gene. CDR3 length: 14 residues. With 2 bases removed from V and 0 bases from J, the gap between germline ends came to 3 bases. The CDR3 region has the DNA TGCGCCAGCAGCTTCAACTCTGGGGCCAACGTCCTGACTTTC. Encoded protein: CASSFNSGANVLTF.

This sequence joins TRBV2 and TRBJ2-1; a weak D match, TRBD2 (6 bases). Germline CDR1 reads SNHLY; CDR2 reads FYNNEI. V lost 10 bases to trimming and J lost 0 bases, with 16 bases between them. The CDR3 is 15 amino acids. CDR3 coding DNA: TGTGCCAACCTCAGGGACTGGAGCTCCTACAATGAGCAGTTCTTC. Its protein product is CANLRDWSSYNEQFF.